This note documents a single T cell receptor beta chain sequence. Only in-frame clones appear in the TCRdb table, and some are missing; sequencing was by immunoSEQ multiplex PCR. The sample carries about half a million clones, 80% to 90% recorded once. The source of the sample is a study of blood T cell repertoires in COVID-19. About the research overall: COVID-19 samples, acute and convalescent, were from the United States, Italy and Spain.

The V gene's germline CDR1 is SGHNT and CDR2 YENEEA. The J segment lost 1 base and the V segment lost 1 base, leaving 3 bases of the junction unmatched. The CDR3 loop spans 15 amino acids. This receptor was identified in a human donor in a cohort sampled during active COVID-19. Sequencing used peripheral blood. The rearrangement links TRBV11-3 to TRBJ2-5; TRBD2 matches 7 bases. The CDR3 protein is CASSLAGGLQETQYF. Here the CDR3 DNA reads TGTGCCAGCAGCTTAGCGGGAGGCCTCCAAGAGACCCAGTACTTC.